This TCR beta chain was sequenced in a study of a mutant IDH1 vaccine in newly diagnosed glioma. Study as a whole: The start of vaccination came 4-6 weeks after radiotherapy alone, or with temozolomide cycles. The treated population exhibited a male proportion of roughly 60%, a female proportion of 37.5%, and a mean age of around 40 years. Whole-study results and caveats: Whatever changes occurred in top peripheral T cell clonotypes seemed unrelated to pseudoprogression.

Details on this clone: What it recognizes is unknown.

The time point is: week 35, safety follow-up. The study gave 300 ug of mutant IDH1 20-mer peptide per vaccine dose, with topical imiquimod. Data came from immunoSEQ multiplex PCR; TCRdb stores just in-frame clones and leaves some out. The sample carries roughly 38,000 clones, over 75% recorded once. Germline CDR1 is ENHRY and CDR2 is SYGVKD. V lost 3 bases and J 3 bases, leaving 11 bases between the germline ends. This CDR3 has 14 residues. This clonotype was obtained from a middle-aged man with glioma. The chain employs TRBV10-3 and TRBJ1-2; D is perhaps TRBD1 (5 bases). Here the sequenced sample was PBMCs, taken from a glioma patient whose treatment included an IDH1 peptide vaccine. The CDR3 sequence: CAISDRAPYYGYTF. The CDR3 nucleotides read TGTGCCATCAGTGACAGGGCCCCCTACTATGGCTACACCTTC.